A single sample gave rise to the 26 T cell receptor beta chains below, sequenced in a study of cytomegalovirus exposure and HLA in healthy donors. Researchers ran the PCR with 60 Vbeta and 13 Jbeta primers. Profiling relied on immunoSEQ multiplex PCR, and the TCRdb table lists in-frame clones only, not all of them. Of 160,000 or so clones listed, roughly 80% are singletons. The specimen was PBMCs. Receptor source: a man aged 35 to 55 in good health and CMV-seronegative.

This chain connects TRBV6-1 to TRBJ2-3, with 7 nucleotides matching TRBD2. The ends lost 2 bases at V and 4 bases at J; junction bases unmatched: 3. The CDR3 consists of 14 residues. In germline, CDR1 is MNHNS, CDR2 SASEGT. The CDR3 DNA reads as TGTGCCAGCAGTGAAAGGGCGGGGGCAGATACGCAGTATTTT. This translates into CASSERAGADTQYF.

The chain links TRBV5-1 to TRBJ1-2; D remains unclear. Germline lookup yields CDR1 SGHRS and CDR2 YFSETQ. The CDR3 totals 13 residues. The germline V and J ends were trimmed by 2 bases and 6 bases, with 11 bases remaining between them. The CDR3 bases are TGCGCCAGCAGCTTATGGGCAGAGAATGGCTACACCTTC. Its protein is CASSLWAENGYTF. Complete variable domain (other parts from reference TRBV5-1 and TRBJ1-2): KAGVTQTPRYLIKTRGQQVTLSCSPISGHRSVSWYQQTPGQGLQFLFEYFSETQRNKGNFPGRFSGRQFSNSRSEMNVSTLELGDSALYLCASSLWAENGYTFGSGTRLTVV.

This clone was observed a single time. This chain joins TRBV19 and TRBJ1-2, with 8 bases identical to TRBD1. V shed 7 bases, J shed 4 bases, and the junction held 14 bases outside the gene matches. The CDR3 consists of 16 residues. Looked up from germline, CDR1 is LNHDA and CDR2 is SQIVND (reference sequence). As DNA, the CDR3 is TGTGCCAGTATCTTAAGGGAGGCAGGGGGCGGCTATGGCTACACCTTC. Amino acid sequence: CASILREAGGGYGYTF.

This chain joins TRBV4-3 and TRBJ1-2; D not resolved. The CDR3 extends over 15 amino acids. Per the germline V gene, CDR1 is LGHNA and CDR2 is YSLEER. Trimming left V 0 bases short and J 1 base short, with 9 bases between. The CDR3 DNA reads TGCGCCAGCAGCCAAGAAGAGGCTGATAACTATGGCTACACCTTC. It codes for CASSQEEADNYGYTF.

The rearrangement uses TRBV4-1 and TRBJ1-4; unclear D gene. The V gene lost 2 bases and the J gene lost 6 bases, with 13 bases spanning the gap. Germline V gene lookup returns CDR1 MGHRA and CDR2 YSYEKL. The length of the CDR3 is 15 residues. The CDR3 protein is CASSQRTLGDEKLFF. The CDR3 DNA reads TGCGCCAGCAGCCAACGTACCTTGGGAGATGAAAAACTGTTTTTT.

V usage is TRBV7-2 and J usage is TRBJ1-3, with a weak D call TRBD1 (6 bases). The V gene's germline CDR1 is SGHTA and CDR2 FQGNSA. CDR3 length equals 15 residues. Trimming stripped 1 base from V and 2 bases from J, with 9 bases between. This CDR3 reads CASSLGAGAGNTIYF. Here the CDR3 DNA reads TGTGCCAGCAGCTTAGGGGCAGGGGCTGGAAACACCATATATTTT.

This clone was found a few times. The chain links TRBV6-5 to TRBJ2-7; D is possibly TRBD1 (6 bases). This CDR3 has 15 residues. V was clipped by 4 bases and J by 5 bases, with 18 bases between them. Germline CDR1 reads MNHEY; CDR2 reads SVGAGI. In nucleotides, the CDR3 is TGTGCCAGCAGTTCCACAGGGTTGTTACGAAACGAGCAGTACTTC. Its protein product is CASSSTGLLRNEQYF.

The chain joins TRBV19 to TRBJ2-1, with TRBD2 matching over 10 bases. With 5 bases clipped from V and 4 bases from J, the junction kept 5 bases outside the gene matches. CDR1 LNHDA and CDR2 SQIVND come from the germline V gene (reference sequence). This CDR3 has 15 residues. The CDR3: CASSVSGGPYNEQFF. The CDR3 DNA is TGTGCCAGTAGTGTTAGCGGGGGGCCATACAATGAGCAGTTCTTC.

The chain links TRBV7-2 to TRBJ1-2, with 9 bases that match TRBD1. CDR3 size: 14 residues. V shed 5 bases and J 8 bases; nucleotides not matched to a gene: 9. The germline gives CDR1 SGHTA, CDR2 FQGNSA. The CDR3 is CASSPGTGSEGYTF. The CDR3 DNA reads TGTGCCAGCAGCCCGGGGACAGGGAGTGAGGGCTACACCTTC.

The count of this clone is one. The genes are TRBV7-9 and TRBJ2-5, with a weak D call TRBD2 (5 bases). V lost 3 bases to trimming and J lost 3 bases, with 11 bases between them. The CDR3 has 14 amino acids. CDR1 and CDR2 from the germline V gene are SEHNR and FQNEAQ (reference sequence). Here the CDR3 reads CASSFSRTEETQYF. CDR3 DNA: TGTGCCAGCAGCTTCTCTAGGACTGAAGAGACCCAGTACTTC.

This chain links TRBV18 with TRBJ2-1; 11 bases agree with TRBD1. Per germline, CDR1 KGHSH and CDR2 LQKENI. The CDR3 runs to 14 residues. V shed 4 bases and J 6 bases; nucleotides not matched to a gene: 2. The CDR3 reads CASSLGTGGNEQFF. The CDR3 coding sequence is TGTGCCAGCTCACTCGGGACAGGGGGCAATGAGCAGTTCTTC.

J is TRBJ1-1 and V is TRBV29-1; D not certain. Trimming pared 3 bases from V and 4 bases from J, leaving 6 bases between. CDR1 and CDR2 (germline): SQVTM, ANQGSEA. The CDR3 totals 11 residues. CDR3 sequence (DNA): TGCAGCGTTGACCCAGGCACTGAAGCTTTCTTT. Its protein is CSVDPGTEAFF. The full variable domain, in which reference TRBV29-1 and TRBJ1-1 provide the parts outside the CDR3, is SAVISQKPSRDICQRGTSLTIQCQVDSQVTMMFWYRQQPGQSLTLIATANQGSEATYESGFVIDKFPISRPNLTFSTLTVSNMSPEDSSIYLCSVDPGTEAFFGQGTRLTVV.

There are a few counts of this clone. The chain links TRBV2 to TRBJ2-7; the D is unclear. Germline V gene lookup returns CDR1 SNHLY and CDR2 FYNNEI. Trimming left V 7 bases short and J 3 bases short, with 16 bases between. CDR3 size: 14 residues. Here the CDR3 DNA reads TGTGCCAGCATCCCCAACGTACCTATCTACGAGCAGTACTTC. Amino acids: CASIPNVPIYEQYF.

The chain combines TRBV5-1 with TRBJ1-1, with D perhaps matching TRBD1 (5 bases). The CDR3 covers 17 residues. Germline V gene sequence: CDR1 SGHRS, CDR2 YFSETQ. Trimming shortened V by 5 bases and J by 4 bases, and 24 bases separated the two germline ends. This chain's CDR3 is CASRNSAAGLVATEAFF. The DNA for the CDR3 is TGCGCCAGCAGAAATAGTGCGGCAGGGCTAGTCGCCACTGAAGCTTTCTTT.

V and J are TRBV6-5 and TRBJ1-6, with 11 bases that match TRBD1. Trimming cost V 4 bases and J 7 bases; bases outside gene matches: 6. The CDR3 has 16 amino acids. Germline CDR1 MNHEY, CDR2 SVGAGI. As DNA, the CDR3 is TGTGCCAGCAGTTTAACCGGGACAGGGGGAAATTCACCCCTCCACTTT. Its translation: CASSLTGTGGNSPLHF.

V usage is TRBV5-1 and J usage is TRBJ1-5, with unresolved D. V gave up 4 bases and J gave up 0 bases, with 5 bases separating them. The CDR3 sequence is 13 residues long. CDR1 and CDR2 (germline): SGHRS, YFSETQ. CDR3 in amino acids: CASSPSSNQPQHF. In DNA form, the CDR3 reads TGCGCCAGCAGCCCGAGTAGCAATCAGCCCCAGCATTTT.

This rearrangement joins TRBV30 to TRBJ1-5; 10 nucleotides agree with TRBD1. The V and J ends lost 3 bases and 0 bases, in that order; junction bases with no gene match: 8. Germline CDR1 reads GTSNPN; CDR2 reads SVGIG (reference sequence). This CDR3 has 17 residues. CDR3 protein: CAWRRTGGSYSNQPQHF. DNA for the CDR3: TGTGCCTGGAGACGGACAGGGGGTTCCTATAGCAATCAGCCCCAGCATTTT.

The J gene is TRBJ2-2, the V gene TRBV4-3; tentatively, D is TRBD1 (5 bases). Germline assignment: CDR1 LGHNA and CDR2 YSLEER. V was cut by 1 base and J by 4 bases, with 7 bases left in between. The CDR3 covers 14 residues. CDR3 amino acids: CASSQGQFTGELFF. In nucleotides, the CDR3 is TGCGCCAGCAGCCAAGGACAGTTCACCGGGGAGCTGTTTTTT.

Only a few counts were recorded for this clone. The V call is TRBV4-3, the J call TRBJ1-1; D uncertain. Per germline, CDR1 LGHNA and CDR2 YSLEER. V was cut by 0 bases and J by 3 bases, with 11 bases left in between. This CDR3 has 15 amino acids. The CDR3 region has the DNA TGCGCCAGCAGCCAAGACCGGGCGGGAGACACTGAAGCTTTCTTT. It codes for CASSQDRAGDTEAFF.

This chain links TRBV7-2 with TRBJ2-7; a weak D match, TRBD1 (5 bases). Germline-derived CDR1 and CDR2 are SGHTA and FQGNSA. V lost 4 bases, J lost 3 bases, and 7 bases lay in between. This CDR3 is built from 12 residues. The CDR3 is CASSSTVYEQYF. In nucleotides, the CDR3 is TGTGCCAGCAGCTCGACAGTCTACGAGCAGTACTTC.

The rearrangement links TRBV5-1 to TRBJ2-7; D might be TRBD1 (6 bases). The CDR3 contains 15 residues. Trimming left V 0 bases short and J 3 bases short, with 13 bases between. CDR1 and CDR2 (germline): SGHRS, YFSETQ. The CDR3 coding sequence is TGCGCCAGCAGCTTGGTCTTCGGACAGAACTACGAGCAGTACTTC. Protein: CASSLVFGQNYEQYF.

The chain has TRBV2 and TRBJ1-2; D gene ambiguous. Trimming removed 1 base from V and 6 bases from J, with 9 bases in between. CDR1 SNHLY and CDR2 FYNNEI come from the germline V gene. The CDR3 is 13 amino acids. CDR3 bases: TGTGCCAGCAGTGAAGACCCGGCGGATGGCTACACCTTC. Translation gives CASSEDPADGYTF.

The J gene is TRBJ1-6, the V gene TRBV25-1; TRBD1 matches at 10 bases. There are 14 residues in the CDR3. V was pared by 4 bases and J by 7 bases, with 1 base of the junction left unmatched. The germline CDR1 and CDR2 sequences are MGHDK and SYGVNS. The CDR3 DNA follows: TGTGCCAGCAGTGGGGGACAGGGGAATTCACCCCTCCACTTT. Translating gives CASSGGQGNSPLHF.

V is TRBV9 and J is TRBJ2-5; no clear D. The DNA matches TRBJ2-7 better at its end, which makes the J call doubtful. This CDR3 contains 12 residues. Germline CDR1 is SGDLS and CDR2 is YYNGEE. CDR3 DNA: TGTGCCAGCAGCTCTTCTGAGCACGAGCAGTACTTC. It is translated as CASSSSEHEQYF.

This chain connects TRBV4-1 to TRBJ1-2; D might be TRBD1 (6 bases). The CDR3 has 19 residues. Deletions cut 4 bases from V and 6 bases from J, with 30 bases between. From germline, CDR1 is MGHRA and CDR2 YSYEKL. The CDR3 DNA reads as TGCGCCAGCAGCCGTACAAGGGGCACAGGGAGTTCTATTGGGGATGGCTACACCTTC. Translating gives CASSRTRGTGSSIGDGYTF.

The chain links TRBV18 to TRBJ1-1, with 9 positions matching TRBD1. The CDR3 loop spans 15 amino acids. With V trimmed by 4 bases and J by 0 bases, 3 bases remained unmatched. Germline V gene sequence: CDR1 KGHSH, CDR2 LQKENI. CDR3 amino acids: CASSLRTGVNTEAFF. The CDR3 DNA reads TGTGCCAGCTCACTTAGGACAGGGGTGAACACTGAAGCTTTCTTT.